This T cell receptor beta chain was sequenced for a study of cytomegalovirus exposure and HLA in healthy donors. The method was immunoSEQ multiplex PCR; TCRdb's version includes in-frame clones alone and lacks a portion of them. The table has under 75,000 clones, almost 97% seen once. Study-wide findings and caveats: It was found in a later analysis that first-cohort TCR clusters tended to co-occur in the 90 to 150 validation repertoires. Cytomegalovirus association was listed for 164 TCR beta chains. Rarity held for most TCR sequences, but there were some public TCRs that occurred in many donors. Among the CMV-associated chains, a few were confirmed in vitro as specific for CMV antigens.

Concerning this clone itself: As yet, its antigen is unknown.

CDR1 and CDR2 from the germline V gene are LGHNT and FRNRAP. The CDR3 loop spans 12 amino acids. With 6 bases clipped from V and 10 bases from J, the junction kept 7 bases outside the gene matches. This TCR came from a woman in her late teens or twenties in good health and CMV-seronegative. Sequenced input: PBMCs. This chain joins TRBV12-5 and TRBJ1-1; 8 nucleotides line up with TRBD1. CDR3 nucleotides: TGTGCTAGTGGACCACAGGGGGGCGCAGCTTTCTTT. It specifies CASGPQGGAAFF.